The clone carrying this T cell receptor beta chain occurred a few times. What it binds is unknown. TCRdb analysed the multiplex PCR reads with MiXCR anew, one entry per CDR3 protein. The sample contains approximately 230,000 distinct CDR3 sequences, 30% to 35% of which appear only once. J was trimmed by 4 bases and V by 5 bases; bases with no gene match: 8. CDR1 is MNHNS, CDR2 SASEGT, per germline. The CDR3 totals 15 residues. This sample is part of a study of breast tumors, draining lymph nodes, adjacent tissues. Study-wide results and limits: The lymph node origin of tumor T cells was framed as consistent with a hypothesis, not demonstrated.

Samples came from axillary lymph nodes draining the breast cancer. The clonotype comes from a female donor with breast cancer. Some clones in this sample may be carry-over from other donors' samples. Sequencing used axillary lymph node tissue. The chain carries TRBV6-1 and TRBJ1-2; TRBD1 aligns across 9 bases. CDR3 amino acids: CASSNTGGESYGYTF. The CDR3 DNA is TGTGCCAGCAGTAACACAGGGGGCGAGAGCTATGGCTACACCTTC.